Listed below are T cell receptor beta chains from one sample, sequenced in a study of OX40 agonist ivuxolimab in advanced cancers. Using immunoSEQ multiplex PCR, the repertoire was profiled, and TCRdb retains in-frame clones only, with some absent. The table has about 53,000 clones, almost 85% seen once. The specimen comprised CD4+ or CD8+ T cells sorted from blood, sampled in a trial of the OX40 agonist ivuxolimab. The receptors were sampled from an adult with an advanced solid tumor such as melanoma, head and neck, liver or kidney cancer. Both conserved end residues are part of each CDR3. D genes are given only for firm matches. Not every row has a clone size; where given, it reads once, few, many or a size class.

NA,TRBV5-6,NA,TRBJ2-5,CASSDEDLETQYF,TGTGCCAGCAGCGACGAGGATTTAGAGACCCAGTACTTC
TRBD2,TRBV28,NA,TRBJ2-4,CASSSITSGRTIQYF,TGTGCCAGCAGCTCAATAACTAGCGGGAGAACCATTCAGTACTTC
NA,TRBV6-4,NA,TRBJ1-1,CASSDLWQGEAFF,TGTGCCAGCAGTGACCTGTGGCAGGGGGAAGCTTTCTTT
TRBD1,TRBV4-2,NA,TRBJ2-2,CASSNGQDTGELFF,TGTGCCAGCAGTAATGGACAGGACACCGGGGAGCTGTTTTTT
TRBD1,TRBV18,NA,TRBJ1-1,CASSPRTGGVAEAFF,TGTGCCAGCTCACCGCGGACAGGGGGCGTCGCTGAAGCTTTCTTT
NA,TRBV11-3,NA,TRBJ2-7,CASSLERQTYEQYF,TGTGCCAGCAGCTTAGAACGACAGACCTACGAGCAGTACTTC
NA,TRBV9,NA,TRBJ1-1,CASSVDSRGIGAFF,TGTGCCAGCAGCGTAGATTCCCGGGGGATCGGGGCTTTCTTT
NA,TRBV6-1,NA,TRBJ2-7,CASATSGRDYEQYF,TGTGCCAGCGCTACCTCGGGGCGGGACTACGAGCAGTACTTC
NA,TRBV28,NA,TRBJ1-2,CASSTPGDLYGYTF,TGTGCCAGCAGCACCCCCGGGGACCTCTATGGCTACACCTTC
NA,TRBV7-9,NA,TRBJ2-7,CASSFLGTEQYF,TGTGCCAGCAGCTTCCTAGGAACCGAGCAGTACTTC
NA,TRBV5-4,NA,TRBJ2-2,CASSQDLPAYGDTGELFF,TGTGCCAGCAGCCAAGATCTTCCTGCCTATGGCGACACCGGGGAGCTGTTTTTT
NA,TRBV29-1,many,TRBJ1-2,CSVDFQEGNYGYTF,TGCAGCGTTGATTTTCAGGAGGGGAACTATGGCTACACCTTC
NA,TRBV30,NA,TRBJ2-2,CAWKQNTGELFF,TGTGCCTGGAAACAGAACACCGGGGAGCTGTTTTTT
TRBD1,TRBV7-8,once,TRBJ1-3,CASSLASTGGVSGNTIYF,TGTGCCAGCAGCTTAGCGTCCACAGGGGGCGTCTCTGGAAACACCATATATTTT
NA,TRBV5-1,NA,TRBJ2-7,CASSLGQGQINEQYF,TGCGCCAGCAGCTTGGGGCAGGGACAAATCAACGAGCAGTACTTC
TRBD1,TRBV14,NA,TRBJ1-3,CASSLAAGGSGNTIYF,TGTGCCAGCAGCCTGGCTGCAGGGGGATCTGGAAACACCATATATTTT
NA,TRBV5-4,NA,TRBJ2-5,CASSLAGGGGKTQYF,TGTGCCAGCAGCTTGGCCGGAGGAGGCGGAAAGACCCAGTACTTC
NA,TRBV5-1,once,TRBJ2-7,CASSLQGLYEQYF,TGCGCCAGCAGCTTACAAGGCCTCTACGAGCAGTACTTC
TRBD2,TRBV19,NA,TRBJ2-1,CASSILAGVVREQFF,TGTGCCAGTAGTATACTAGCGGGAGTCGTACGGGAGCAGTTCTTC
TRBD1,TRBV20-1,once,TRBJ1-1,CSASRTGEAFF,TGCAGTGCTTCAAGGACAGGGGAAGCTTTCTTT
TRBD2,TRBV7-2,NA,TRBJ2-3,CASSSQLGLGRTDTQYF,TGTGCCAGCAGCTCCCAGCTCGGACTAGGTCGCACAGATACGCAGTATTTT
NA,TRBV27,NA,TRBJ1-5,CASSLSGQGSQHF,TGTGCCAGCAGTTTATCGGGCCAGGGGTCCCAGCATTTT
TRBD1,TRBV27,NA,TRBJ2-7,CASSFRGLGWYEQYF,TGTGCCAGCAGTTTCAGGGGGCTGGGGTGGTACGAGCAGTACTTC
TRBD1,TRBV13,once,TRBJ2-1,CASSFRTGVGEQFF,TGTGCCAGCAGCTTTCGGACAGGAGTGGGCGAGCAGTTCTTC
NA,TRBV7-2,NA,TRBJ1-1,CASSLQLYTEAFF,TGTGCCAGCAGCTTACAGCTCTACACTGAAGCTTTCTTT
TRBD2,TRBV19,NA,TRBJ2-7,CASSRETSERAYEQYF,TGTGCCAGTAGTAGGGAGACTAGCGAAAGGGCCTACGAGCAGTACTTC
TRBD1,TRBV5-1,NA,TRBJ2-5,CASSTGQEEETQYF,TGCGCCAGCAGCACGGGACAGGAGGAAGAGACCCAGTACTTC
TRBD1,TRBV19,few,TRBJ1-2,CASSIFGTAGSYGYTF,TGTGCCAGTAGTATATTCGGGACAGCAGGATCGTATGGCTACACCTTC
TRBD2,TRBV6-1,NA,TRBJ2-7,CASTREGTYEQYF,TGTGCCAGCACCCGGGAGGGGACCTACGAGCAGTACTTC
NA,TRBV7-2,NA,TRBJ2-1,CASSLELARHNEQFF,TGTGCCAGCAGCTTAGAGCTAGCGCGCCACAATGAGCAGTTCTTC
TRBD2,TRBV4-2,NA,TRBJ2-3,CASSPVLAGAGTDTQYF,TGTGCCAGCAGCCCGGTACTAGCGGGAGCTGGCACAGATACGCAGTATTTT
NA,TRBV21-1,NA,TRBJ2-7,CASSFHDKSEQYF,TGTGCCAGCAGCTTCCACGACAAATCCGAGCAGTACTTC
NA,TRBV10-1,few,TRBJ1-6,CASSESDRRRNSPLHF,TGCGCCAGCAGTGAGTCCGACAGGCGTCGCAATTCACCCCTCCACTTT
TRBD2,TRBV9,NA,TRBJ2-1,CASSVAGTSGSFSYNEQFF,TGTGCCAGCAGCGTAGCCGGGACTAGCGGCTCCTTCTCCTACAATGAGCAGTTCTTC
NA,TRBV6-5,NA,TRBJ2-3,CASSPTGTDTQYF,TGTGCCAGCAGTCCTACTGGCACAGATACGCAGTATTTT
NA,TRBV19,NA,TRBJ2-2,CASSIVATTGELFF,TGTGCCAGTAGTATTGTGGCCACCACCGGGGAGCTGTTTTTT
NA,TRBV7-3,NA,TRBJ2-7,CASSPTGQRYEQYF,TGTGCCAGCAGCCCTACAGGGCAGCGCTACGAGCAGTACTTC
NA,TRBV7-2,NA,TRBJ2-2,CASSVGGTNTGELFF,TGTGCCAGCAGTGTTGGGGGGACGAACACCGGGGAGCTGTTTTTT
NA,TRBV18,once,TRBJ2-5,CASSPREQGGETQYF,TGTGCCAGCTCACCACGGGAACAGGGCGGGGAGACCCAGTACTTC
TRBD2,TRBV7-3,NA,TRBJ2-5,CASSLYPGGRETQYF,TGTGCCAGCAGCTTATACCCTGGCGGGAGAGAGACCCAGTACTTC
NA,TRBV6-9,NA,TRBJ2-7,CASSYNRNYEQYF,TGTGCCAGCAGTTACAACAGGAACTACGAGCAGTACTTC
NA,TRBV11-3,few,TRBJ2-3,CASSLDPNRATTDTQYF,TGTGCCAGCAGCTTAGATCCAAACAGGGCAACAACAGATACGCAGTATTTT
NA,TRBV7-3,NA,TRBJ2-2,CASSSFSGNTGELFF,TGTGCCAGCAGCTCCTTTAGCGGGAACACCGGGGAGCTGTTTTTT
NA,TRBV19,NA,TRBJ1-1,CASSIGQVTSTEAFF,TGTGCCAGTAGTATTGGCCAAGTTACTTCCACTGAAGCTTTCTTT
TRBD2,TRBV19,NA,TRBJ2-3,CASKSPGRGDTQYF,TGTGCCAGTAAATCTCCGGGGAGGGGAGATACGCAGTATTTT
NA,TRBV28,NA,TRBJ1-5,CASSPRGQGVAPNQPQHF,TGTGCCAGCAGTCCCCGGGGACAAGGGGTTGCCCCCAATCAGCCCCAGCATTTT
NA,TRBV23-1,NA,TRBJ1-1,CASSQCRTGFDTEAFF,TGCGCCAGCAGTCAATGTCGCACAGGGTTCGACACTGAAGCTTTCTTT
TRBD2,TRBV5-1,NA,TRBJ2-7,CASSLAGTSGRFSYEQYF,TGCGCCAGCAGCTTGGCAGGGACTAGCGGGCGTTTCTCCTACGAGCAGTACTTC
TRBD1,TRBV10-2,NA,TRBJ1-6,CASSRRQGGSPLHF,TGCGCCAGCAGTAGACGACAGGGCGGATCACCCCTCCACTTT
TRBD1,TRBV2,NA,TRBJ2-2,CASSADRAFAGELFF,TGTGCCAGCAGTGCAGACAGGGCGTTCGCCGGGGAGCTGTTTTTT
TRBD1,TRBV4-2,NA,TRBJ1-1,CASSQDSSRGLAFF,TGTGCCAGCAGCCAAGACTCGAGTAGGGGGCTAGCTTTCTTT
NA,TRBV7-6,few,TRBJ2-1,CASSGTGSINEQFF,TGTGCCAGCAGCGGGACGGGGAGTATCAATGAGCAGTTCTTC
TRBD2,TRBV7-2,NA,TRBJ2-4,CASSLGLAGGTNIQYF,TGTGCCAGCAGCTTAGGACTAGCGGGAGGAACTAACATTCAGTACTTC
NA,TRBV19,NA,TRBJ1-3,CASRADALSGNTIYF,TGTGCCAGTAGGGCAGATGCCCTCTCTGGAAACACCATATATTTT
TRBD2,TRBV27,few,TRBJ2-3,CASSLARLAGIPDTQYF,TGTGCCAGCAGTTTAGCCCGGCTAGCGGGAATACCAGATACGCAGTATTTT